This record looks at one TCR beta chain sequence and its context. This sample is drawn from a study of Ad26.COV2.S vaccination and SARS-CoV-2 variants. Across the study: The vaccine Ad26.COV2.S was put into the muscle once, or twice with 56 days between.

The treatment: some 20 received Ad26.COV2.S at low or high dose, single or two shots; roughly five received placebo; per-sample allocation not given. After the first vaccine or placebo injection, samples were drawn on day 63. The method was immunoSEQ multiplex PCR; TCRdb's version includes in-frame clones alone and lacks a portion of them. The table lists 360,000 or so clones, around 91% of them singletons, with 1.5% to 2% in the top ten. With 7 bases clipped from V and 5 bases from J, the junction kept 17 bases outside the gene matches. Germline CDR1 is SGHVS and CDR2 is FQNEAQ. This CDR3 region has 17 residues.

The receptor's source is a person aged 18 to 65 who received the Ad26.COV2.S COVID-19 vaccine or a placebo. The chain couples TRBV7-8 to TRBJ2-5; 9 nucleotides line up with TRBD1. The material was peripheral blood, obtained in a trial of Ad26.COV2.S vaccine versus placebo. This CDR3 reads CASILPNPGQGWETQYF. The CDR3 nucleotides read TGTGCCAGCATCCTACCGAACCCTGGACAGGGGTGGGAGACCCAGTACTTC.